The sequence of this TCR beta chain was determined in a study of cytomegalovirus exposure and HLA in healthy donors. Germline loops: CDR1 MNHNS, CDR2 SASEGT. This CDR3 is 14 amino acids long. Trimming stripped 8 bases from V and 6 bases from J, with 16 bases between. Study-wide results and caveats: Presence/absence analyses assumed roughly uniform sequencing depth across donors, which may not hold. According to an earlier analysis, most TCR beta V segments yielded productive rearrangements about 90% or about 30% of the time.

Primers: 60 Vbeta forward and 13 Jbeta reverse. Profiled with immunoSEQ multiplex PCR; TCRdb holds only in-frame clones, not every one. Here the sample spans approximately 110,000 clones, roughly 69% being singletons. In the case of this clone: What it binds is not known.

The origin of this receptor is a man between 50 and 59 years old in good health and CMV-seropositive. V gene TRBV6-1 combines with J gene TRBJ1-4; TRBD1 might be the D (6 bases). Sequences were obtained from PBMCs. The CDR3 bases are TGTGCCAGCGGGATGGGACACTTGTATGAAAAACTGTTTTTT. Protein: CASGMGHLYEKLFF.